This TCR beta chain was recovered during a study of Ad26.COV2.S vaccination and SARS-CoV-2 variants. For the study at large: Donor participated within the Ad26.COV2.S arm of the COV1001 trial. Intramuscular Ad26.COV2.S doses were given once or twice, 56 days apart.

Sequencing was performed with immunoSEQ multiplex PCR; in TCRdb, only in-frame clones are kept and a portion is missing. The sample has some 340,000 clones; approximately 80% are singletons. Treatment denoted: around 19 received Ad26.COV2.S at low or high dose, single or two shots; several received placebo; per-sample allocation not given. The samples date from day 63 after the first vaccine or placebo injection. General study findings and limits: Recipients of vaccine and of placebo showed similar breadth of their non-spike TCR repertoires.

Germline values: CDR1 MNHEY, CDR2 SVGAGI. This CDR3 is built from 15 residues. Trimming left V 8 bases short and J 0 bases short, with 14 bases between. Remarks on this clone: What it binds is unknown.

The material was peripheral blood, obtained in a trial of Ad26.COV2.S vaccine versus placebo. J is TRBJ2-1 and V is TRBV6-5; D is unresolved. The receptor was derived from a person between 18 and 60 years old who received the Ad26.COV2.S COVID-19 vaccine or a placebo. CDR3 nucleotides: TGTGCCAGCCTGATAAGCTTAAACTCCTACAATGAGCAGTTCTTC. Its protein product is CASLISLNSYNEQFF.